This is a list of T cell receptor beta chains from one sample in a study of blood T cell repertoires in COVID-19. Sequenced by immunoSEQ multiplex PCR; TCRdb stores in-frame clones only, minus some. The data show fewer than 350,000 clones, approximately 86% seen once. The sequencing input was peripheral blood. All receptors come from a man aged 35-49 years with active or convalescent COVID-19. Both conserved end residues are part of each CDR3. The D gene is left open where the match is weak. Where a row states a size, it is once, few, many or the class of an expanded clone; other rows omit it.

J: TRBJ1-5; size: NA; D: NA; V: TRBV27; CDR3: CASSYTVGAQPQHF; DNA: TGTGCCAGCAGTTACACGGTGGGGGCTCAGCCCCAGCATTTT
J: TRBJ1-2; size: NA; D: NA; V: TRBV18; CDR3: CASSPPVQTLYGYTF; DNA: TGTGCCAGCTCACCACCGGTGCAGACACTTTATGGCTACACCTTC
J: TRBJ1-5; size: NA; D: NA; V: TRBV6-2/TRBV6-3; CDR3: CASSPGGRQPQHF; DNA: TGTGCCAGCAGTCCCGGCGGGAGGCAGCCCCAGCATTTT
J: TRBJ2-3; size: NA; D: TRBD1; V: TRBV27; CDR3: CASRPTGGDTQYF; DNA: TGTGCCAGCAGGCCCACAGGGGGAGATACGCAGTATTTT
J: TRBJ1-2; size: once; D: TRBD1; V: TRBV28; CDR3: CASSSQTGAWISYGYTF; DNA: TGTGCCAGCAGTTCCCAGACAGGGGCGTGGATCAGCTATGGCTACACCTTC
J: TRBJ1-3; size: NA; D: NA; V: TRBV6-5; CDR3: CASSTTGSGNTIYF; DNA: TGTGCCAGCAGTACGACAGGCTCTGGAAACACCATATATTTT
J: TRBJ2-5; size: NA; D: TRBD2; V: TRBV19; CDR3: CASSAGLAGTETQYF; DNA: TGTGCCAGTAGTGCGGGACTAGCGGGAACGGAGACCCAGTACTTC
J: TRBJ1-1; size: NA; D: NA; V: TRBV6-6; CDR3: CASSYSQGNTEAFF; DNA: TGTGCCAGCAGTTACTCGCAGGGCAACACTGAAGCTTTCTTT
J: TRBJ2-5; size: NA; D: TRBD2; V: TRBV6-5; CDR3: CASSYGGVGETQYF; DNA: TGTGCCAGCAGTTACGGGGGGGTCGGAGAGACCCAGTACTTC
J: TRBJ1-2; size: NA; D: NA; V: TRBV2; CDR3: CASWAAETSNYGYTF; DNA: TGTGCCAGCTGGGCAGCTGAAACATCTAACTATGGCTACACCTTC
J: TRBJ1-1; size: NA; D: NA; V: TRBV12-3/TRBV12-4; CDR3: CASSYEWSESLF; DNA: TGTGCCAGCAGTTATGAGTGGTCGGAGTCACTCTTT
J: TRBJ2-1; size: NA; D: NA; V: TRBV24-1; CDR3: CATSDSRVILANEQFF; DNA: TGTGCCACCAGTGATTCGCGGGTTATCCTGGCCAATGAGCAGTTCTTC
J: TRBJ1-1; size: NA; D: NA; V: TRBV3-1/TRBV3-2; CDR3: CASSQPSREGAFF; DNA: TGTGCCAGCAGCCAACCAAGCAGGGAAGGAGCTTTCTTT
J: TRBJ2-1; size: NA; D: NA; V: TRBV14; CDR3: CASSPGGDRLFF; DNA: TGTGCCAGCAGCCCCGGAGGGGACCGTTTGTTCTTC
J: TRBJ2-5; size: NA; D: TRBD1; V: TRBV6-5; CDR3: CARGGQGTVGETQYF; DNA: TGTGCCAGGGGTGGACAGGGAACCGTAGGAGAGACCCAGTACTTC
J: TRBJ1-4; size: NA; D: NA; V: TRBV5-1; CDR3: CASSALAGLPEKLFF; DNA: TGCGCCAGCAGCGCGCTGGCCGGGTTGCCGGAAAAACTGTTTTTT
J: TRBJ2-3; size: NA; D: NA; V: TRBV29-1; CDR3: CSVGKTNRGTDTQYF; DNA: TGCAGCGTTGGAAAGACCAACAGAGGCACAGATACGCAGTATTTT
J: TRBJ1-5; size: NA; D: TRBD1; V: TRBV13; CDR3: CASSNSQGADNQPQHF; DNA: TGTGCCAGCAGCAACTCTCAGGGGGCTGACAATCAGCCCCAGCATTTT
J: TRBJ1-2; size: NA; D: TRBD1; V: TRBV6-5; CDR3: CASSYSVQGVDGYTF; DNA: TGTGCCAGCAGTTACTCGGTCCAGGGGGTCGATGGCTACACCTTC